The 8 T cell receptor beta chains below all came from one sample that was sequenced in a study of blood T cells in healthy people across ages. Together with a sample-barcoded 5' primer, a J-beta primer mix was included in a second PCR lasting about 7 to 12 cycles. TCRdb ran MiXCR on the 5' RACE reads and lists one entry per CDR3 protein. The table records just over 800,000 distinct CDR3 sequences, less than 80% of them present only once. Sequenced input: blood. These receptors were obtained from a man under 40 in good health.

V usage is TRBV20-1 and J usage is TRBJ2-5; TRBD1 matches at 7 bases. This CDR3 is 14 amino acids long. The ends lost 7 bases at V and 6 bases at J; junction bases unmatched: 14. CDR1 is DFQATT, CDR2 SNEGSKA, per germline (reference sequence). As DNA, the CDR3 is TGCAGTGTCCCGTCAAAAGGGGGCCTAAAGACCCAGTACTTC. Residues: CSVPSKGGLKTQYF.

The chain employs TRBV6-5 and TRBJ2-7; maybe TRBD2 (6 bases). The length of the CDR3 is 12 residues. The germline gives CDR1 MNHEY, CDR2 SVGAGI. The ends were cut back, 8 bases at V and 6 bases at J, with 14 bases in the middle. This CDR3 reads CASGRGSLEQYF. Here the CDR3 DNA reads TGTGCCAGCGGACGGGGGTCACTCGAGCAGTACTTC.

This clonotype was counted once. This sequence joins TRBV3-1 and TRBJ1-1; weak D call: TRBD1 (6 bases). Germline lookup yields CDR1 LGHDT and CDR2 YNNKEL (reference sequence). V lost 5 bases and J 2 bases, leaving 15 bases between the germline ends. The length of the CDR3 is 15 residues. CDR3 nucleotide sequence: TGTGCCAGCAGCTTAATAGGACAGCTAAACACTGAAGCTTTCTTT. This translates into CASSLIGQLNTEAFF.

This clonotype came up a few times. The chain has TRBV9 and TRBJ2-1; TRBD2 might be the D (5 bases). Germline CDR1 is SGDLS and CDR2 is YYNGEE. The CDR3 extends over 14 amino acids. Trimming cost V 3 bases and J 7 bases, with 14 bases left between them. The CDR3 sequence: CASSDGVGWNEQFF. DNA of the CDR3: TGTGCCAGCAGCGACGGGGTGGGGTGGAATGAGCAGTTCTTC. Supplemented by reference TRBV9 and TRBJ2-1, the full variable domain reads DSGVTQTPKHLITATGQRVTLRCSPRSGDLSVYWYQQSLDQGLQFLIQYYNGEERAKGNILERFSAQQFPDLHSELNLSSLELGDSALYFCASSDGVGWNEQFFGPGTRLTVL.

V is TRBV7-9 and J is TRBJ2-7; TRBD1 agrees at 11 bases. J lost 6 bases, V lost 3 bases, and 7 bases had no gene match. This CDR3 region has 15 residues. The germline gives CDR1 SEHNR, CDR2 FQNEAQ (reference sequence). The chain's CDR3 is CASSFLGQGATEQYF. CDR3 DNA sequence: TGTGCCAGCAGCTTTCTAGGACAGGGGGCGACCGAGCAGTACTTC.

The rearrangement uses TRBV7-9 and TRBJ2-7; tentatively, D is TRBD1 or TRBD2 (5 bases each). Deletions cut 1 base from V and 0 bases from J, with 13 bases between. CDR1 and CDR2 from the germline V gene are SEHNR and FQNEAQ (reference sequence). The CDR3 covers 16 residues. CDR3 nucleotides: TGTGCCAGCAGCTTAGACGTGGGGGATTTCTCCTACGAGCAGTACTTC. Residues: CASSLDVGDFSYEQYF.

The rearrangement joins TRBV28 to TRBJ2-7; no reliable D call. With 8 bases removed from V and 4 bases from J, the gap between germline ends came to 9 bases. CDR3 size: 11 residues. Germline V gene lookup returns CDR1 MDHEN and CDR2 SYDVKM. CDR3 region: CASRHEYEQYF. CDR3 in DNA: TGTGCCAGCCGACACGAGTACGAGCAGTACTTC.

This clonotype has just one count. The chain employs TRBV7-9 and TRBJ2-1; TRBD1 might be the D (6 bases). The end of the DNA aligns better with TRBJ2-7, so the J call may be wrong. The germline gives CDR1 SEHNR, CDR2 FQNEAQ (reference sequence). This CDR3 spans 13 amino acids. CDR3 amino acids: CASSGTTTYEQYF. The CDR3 DNA sequence: TGTGCCAGCTCCGGGACAACAACCTACGAGCAGTACTTC.